These T cell receptor beta chains were read from a single sample in a study of shared clonotypes between healthy human individuals. This table comes from immunoSEQ multiplex PCR, and its TCRdb copy is limited to in-frame clones, with some not included. The profile shows about 2.2 million clones, just over 90% of them singletons. The specimen was naive CD8+ T cells from PBMCs. The receptors come from a man younger than 35 in good health. Some clones in this sample may be carry-over from other donors' samples. Each CDR3 is given with its conserved first and last residue. Fields, in order: V gene, clone size, J gene, D gene, CDR3 DNA, CDR3 protein. D genes are given only for firm matches. Some rows have no size entry. The others give once, few or many, or a class for an expanded clone.

TRBV13	NA	TRBJ1-1	NA	TGTGCCAGCAGCAAGCCGAGGGATTTGAACACTGAAGCTTTCTTT	CASSKPRDLNTEAFF
TRBV4-2	NA	TRBJ2-7	NA	TGTGCCAGCAGCCAAGAACAGACATCATACGAGCAGTACTTC	CASSQEQTSYEQYF
TRBV7-9	NA	TRBJ2-7	TRBD2	TGTGCCAGCAGCCCTAGACTACGACTAGCGGGAGAGAACGAGCAGTACTTC	CASSPRLRLAGENEQYF
TRBV30	NA	TRBJ1-2	NA	TGTGCCCAATACGAAGGGGGTGGCTACACCTTC	CAQYEGGGYTF
TRBV19	NA	TRBJ1-1	TRBD1	TGTGCCAGTAGTGCCGGGACAGGGGTGGTCACTGAAGCTTTCTTT	CASSAGTGVVTEAFF
TRBV9	NA	TRBJ1-2	TRBD1	TGTGCCAGCAGCGAAAACGGTTTAGGGGGCCGAGGCTACACCTTC	CASSENGLGGRGYTF
TRBV27	once	TRBJ2-3	NA	TGTGCCAGCAGTTTCGCTAGCGCAGGCGGAGATCTCACAGATACGCAGTATTTT	CASSFASAGGDLTDTQYF
TRBV6-1	NA	TRBJ2-7	TRBD2	TGTGCCAGCAGTGGGACCCTCTGGCGGGAGATAGAAGACCACGAGCAGTACTTC	CASSGTLWREIEDHEQYF
TRBV9	few	TRBJ1-2	NA	TGTGCCAGCAGCGTAGCCGGGGGCAGCCCTGCGGCTAACTATGGCTACACCTTC	CASSVAGGSPAANYGYTF
TRBV7-9	NA	TRBJ2-2	TRBD2	TGTGCCAGCAGCTTAACTAGCGGGAGCGTACAGGGCACCGGGGAGCTGTTTTTT	CASSLTSGSVQGTGELFF
TRBV6-5	NA	TRBJ2-3	NA	TGTGCCAGCAGGGAAGGGTCCTACACAGATACGCAGTATTTT	CASREGSYTDTQYF
TRBV6-6	NA	TRBJ2-7	NA	TGTGCCAGCAGCGGTTGGTCCGGGCCCATCGACGAGCAGTACTTC	CASSGWSGPIDEQYF
TRBV9	once	TRBJ2-7	NA	TGTGCCAGCAGCGTAGGGAACGGATTCTACGAGCAGTACTTC	CASSVGNGFYEQYF
TRBV27	once	TRBJ1-1	NA	TGTGCCAGCAGGCCGGCTCTGAACACTGAAGCTTTCTTT	CASRPALNTEAFF
TRBV7-2	NA	TRBJ2-7	TRBD1	TGTGCCAGCAGCTTCTCTCGTACAGGGGGCAACCCCTACGAGCAGTACTTC	CASSFSRTGGNPYEQYF
TRBV19	NA	TRBJ1-1	TRBD1	TGTGCCAGTAGTCCCAGACAGGGGGCGGACACTGAAGCTTTCTTT	CASSPRQGADTEAFF
TRBV27	NA	TRBJ1-2	NA	TGTGCCAGCAGTCCAGATACAGCGTATGGCTACACCTTC	CASSPDTAYGYTF
TRBV6-5	once	TRBJ1-2	TRBD1	TGTGCCAGCTCTACGGGACAGGGCTACGGCTACACCTTC	CASSTGQGYGYTF
TRBV7-8	NA	TRBJ2-1	TRBD1	TGTGCCAGCAGCTCCACGGGACAGGTATACAATGAGCAGTTCTTC	CASSSTGQVYNEQFF
TRBV7-9	NA	TRBJ2-7	NA	TGTGCCAGCAGCTTGGGACTTGACGAGCAGTACTTC	CASSLGLDEQYF
TRBV28	NA	TRBJ2-7	TRBD2	TGTGCCAGCAGTTTATTCCGCGGATACGGACTAGCGGGAGGGGAGCAGTACTTC	CASSLFRGYGLAGGEQYF
TRBV6-6	NA	TRBJ1-2	NA	TGTGCCAGCAGTTACACTCCGAGACAGGCGAACTATGGCTACACCTTC	CASSYTPRQANYGYTF
TRBV27	NA	TRBJ2-7	NA	TGTGCCAGCATCGGTCTGCTCCGGAGTGAGCAGTACTTC	CASIGLLRSEQYF
TRBV28	NA	TRBJ2-3	TRBD2	TGTGCCAGCAGTTCCGGGACTAGCGCATTCAATACGCAGTATTTT	CASSSGTSAFNTQYF
TRBV27	NA	TRBJ1-1	NA	TGTGCCAGCAGGGCCAGGGATTTGAACACTGAAGCTTTCTTT	CASRARDLNTEAFF
TRBV6-5	NA	TRBJ2-3	TRBD2	TGTGCCAGCAGTTACGCTCTGCGGGAGGGCCCAGATACGCAGTATTTT	CASSYALREGPDTQYF
TRBV9	NA	TRBJ2-1	TRBD2	TGTGCCAGCAGCGCACTAGCGGGAGACAAGAATGAGCAGTTCTTC	CASSALAGDKNEQFF
TRBV12-1	NA	TRBJ2-1	NA	TGTGCCAGCAGCTCCCGTAGCGGGAGGACCTCCTACAATGAGCAGTTCTTC	CASSSRSGRTSYNEQFF
TRBV5-1	few	TRBJ1-1	NA	TGCGCCAGCAGCTTGGTTCGTAACACTGAAGCTTTCTTT	CASSLVRNTEAFF
TRBV2	NA	TRBJ1-1	NA	TGTGCCAGCAGTGATCCATGGGAGACTGAAGCTTTCTTT	CASSDPWETEAFF
TRBV5-6	NA	TRBJ2-3	NA	TGTGCCAGCAGCGTTGGATCCGGGCCAGATACGCAGTATTTT	CASSVGSGPDTQYF
TRBV27	NA	TRBJ2-7	NA	TGTGCCAGCAGTTCGAATGGCGCTACCTACGAGCAGTACTTC	CASSSNGATYEQYF
TRBV29-1	once	TRBJ2-7	NA	TGCAGCGCCCAAGGAGCATCCTACGAGCAGTACTTC	CSAQGASYEQYF
TRBV11-2	NA	TRBJ2-5	NA	TGTGCCAGCAGCTTATTCGGGTTTCAAGAGACCCAGTACTTC	CASSLFGFQETQYF
TRBV6-5	once	TRBJ2-1	NA	TGTGCCAGCAGTTACTCCGAAGAGAGTAATGAGCAGTTCTTC	CASSYSEESNEQFF
TRBV4-1	once	TRBJ2-2	NA	TGCGCCAGCAGCCTAATATCCGGGGGTTACACCGGGGAGCTGTTTTTT	CASSLISGGYTGELFF
TRBV27	NA	TRBJ2-7	NA	TGTGCCAGCAGTACCCAGACGGAAAACTACGAGCAGTACTTC	CASSTQTENYEQYF
TRBV7-9	NA	TRBJ2-7	TRBD1	TGTGCCAGCAGTTCAGGGGGCTCCTACGAGCAGTACTTC	CASSSGGSYEQYF
TRBV5-6	NA	TRBJ2-1	NA	TGTGCCAGCAGTCCAGCTCGGGCAGAGCAGTTCTTC	CASSPARAEQFF
TRBV30	NA	TRBJ2-7	NA	TGTGCCTGGAGTGTGGGGCTGGTAGGGGTCTACGAGCAGTACTTC	CAWSVGLVGVYEQYF
TRBV29-1	NA	TRBJ2-7	TRBD2	TGCAGCGTACCAGGACTAGCGGGATCTTACGAGCAGTACTTC	CSVPGLAGSYEQYF
TRBV5-1	once	TRBJ2-5	NA	TGCGCCAGCAGCTTGTGGGGAGAACAGGGTATGATGGGAGAGACCCAGTACTTC	CASSLWGEQGMMGETQYF
TRBV11-2	NA	TRBJ2-7	NA	TGTGCCAGCAGCGAAACCTACGAGCAGTACTTC	CASSETYEQYF
TRBV29-1	NA	TRBJ1-1	NA	TGCAGCGTTGAGCCCCCCATGAACACTGAAGCTTTCTTT	CSVEPPMNTEAFF
TRBV6-1	once	TRBJ1-1	TRBD1	TGTGCCAGCAGTGACAACAGGGGTTACACTGAAGCTTTCTTT	CASSDNRGYTEAFF
TRBV6-1	NA	TRBJ1-5	NA	TGTGCCAGCAGTGGGACTTATCAGCCCCAGCATTTT	CASSGTYQPQHF
TRBV28	once	TRBJ1-5	NA	TGTGCCAGCAGGGGAGTGGGGGGGGATCAGCCCCAGCATTTT	CASRGVGGDQPQHF
TRBV28	NA	TRBJ2-7	TRBD1	TGTGCCAGCAGGCAAACAGGGGTCGACGAGCAGTACTTC	CASRQTGVDEQYF
TRBV7-3	NA	TRBJ1-1	TRBD1	TGTGCCAGCAGCTTAATCCCGGTCAGGGGGAATACTGAAGCTTTCTTT	CASSLIPVRGNTEAFF
TRBV7-9	once	TRBJ2-3	TRBD2	TGTGCCAGCAGCTTAGCTATCTTAGCGGGAGGCGCAGATACGCAGTATTTT	CASSLAILAGGADTQYF
TRBV5-4	NA	TRBJ2-5	TRBD2	TGTGCCAGCAGAATGGGACTAGCGGGAGGGCCGGCGTTCCAAGAGACCCAGTACTTC	CASRMGLAGGPAFQETQYF
TRBV19	NA	TRBJ2-7	TRBD1	TGTGCCAGTAGCGTGACAGGGGGAGGCTACGAGCAGTACTTC	CASSVTGGGYEQYF
TRBV18	NA	TRBJ2-2	NA	TGTGCCAGCTCACCTATAACTGGGGAAGCCACCGGGGAGCTGTTTTTT	CASSPITGEATGELFF
TRBV5-1	NA	TRBJ1-4	NA	TGCGCCAGCAGCTTGGGGCAGAGGCGGGACGCAACTAATGAAAAACTGTTTTTT	CASSLGQRRDATNEKLFF
TRBV30	NA	TRBJ1-2	NA	TGTGCCTGGAGCGCGGGACTAGCTAACTATGGCTACACCTTC	CAWSAGLANYGYTF
TRBV5-1	NA	TRBJ2-5	NA	TGCGCCAGCAGCCTGTCGGGACTCGGGGAGACCCAGTACTTC	CASSLSGLGETQYF
TRBV11-2	NA	TRBJ2-1	NA	TGTGCCAGCAGCTCCCTCCCCGCGTTGAGCTCCTACAATGAGCAGTTCTTC	CASSSLPALSSYNEQFF
TRBV7-9	NA	TRBJ2-3	TRBD2	TGTGCCAGCAGCTCAAGGATGTGGCGGGAGGGCACAGATACGCAGTATTTT	CASSSRMWREGTDTQYF
TRBV4-3	NA	TRBJ2-1	TRBD2	TGCGCCAGCAGCCAAGAAACAGCGGGAGGCTTAGGCTACAATGAGCAGTTCTTC	CASSQETAGGLGYNEQFF